This record looks at one T cell receptor (beta chain) sequence and its context. The target of this receptor is not known. Base qualities are not at hand, and no much larger clone is one base apart. Unmatched junction bases come to 4, with V trimmed by 2 bases and J by 5 bases. The germline V gene sets CDR1 to MNHEY and CDR2 to SVGAGI. The CDR3 has 14 amino acids, counting the end cysteine and phenylalanine. The retained sequence is limited to the CDR3, 42 bases, with the frame set at the first base. This record comes from a study of OX40 agonist ivuxolimab in advanced cancers. With respect to the entire study: Ivuxolimab, which targeted the costimulatory receptor OX40 (CD134), was an agonistic, fully human IgG2 monoclonal antibody. In the dose-escalation cohort, 65% to 85% of patients were male, and the mean age was around 65 years with a range of roughly 23 to 79. Of the approximately 53 patients in dose escalation, 19 had hepatocellular carcinoma, some 15 had melanoma, 9 had renal cell carcinoma and 9 had head and neck cancer. Prior anti-PD-1, anti-PD-L1 or anti-CTLA-4 therapy was permitted, and checkpoint inhibitors had been received by roughly 42% of dose-escalation patients. Partial responses were achieved by three dose-escalation patients, of whom one had hepatocellular carcinoma and two had cutaneous melanoma. Peripheral TCRbeta sequencing was intended to test whether TCR sequence diversity was altered and clonal T-cell expansion was caused by ivuxolimab. The paper describes the monotherapy dose-escalation part (N of about 57 patients) of the phase I trial of ivuxolimab. Intravenous ivuxolimab was administered to patients every 2 weeks at six dose levels: 0.01, 0.1, 0.3, 1.5, 3 and 10 mg/kg.

The trial excluded patients who had a history of autoimmune disease or were on systemic immunosuppression. In every dose cohort, peripheral blood was drawn for TCR sequencing at baseline, cycle 4 day 1, and cycle 7 day 1. Samples were obtained from an open-label, multicenter, first-in-human phase I dose-escalation trial of ivuxolimab. Adults with locally advanced or metastatic melanoma, renal cell, hepatocellular, or head and neck squamous cell carcinoma were enrolled in the trial. CD4+ and CD8+ T cells were sorted separately from peripheral blood before TCR sequencing. Genomic DNA was isolated from the sorted cells so that the TCRbeta CDR3 region could be sequenced. The immunoSEQ Assay was used to sequence the TCRbeta CDR3 regions. The table was pulled from immuneACCESS by TCRdb, which kept in-frame rearrangements only. Such tables lose some clones; where checked, under half of the loss comes from unresolved V genes, and the rest has no known cause. A total of about 21,000 clones appear in this sample, 65% to 85% of them only once. Clones ranked in the top ten supply around 18% of the sample.

General study outcomes and caveats: Which antigens the clonally expanded peripheral T cells were specific for was not determined. After ivuxolimab, expanded clones were on average more numerous among CD8+ T cells than among CD4+ T cells. Low levels of normalized T-cell clonal expansion were also seen in some patients who did not respond. At doses of 0.1 to 3.0 mg/kg, clonal expansion of both CD4+ and CD8+ T cells in blood was seen between baseline and week 6. Partial responders in the 0.1-3.0 mg/kg groups had among the lowest normalized peripheral clonal expansion, especially among CD8+ T cells.

The clonotype originates from an adult with an advanced solid tumor such as melanoma, head and neck, liver or kidney cancer. The chain is assembled from TRBV6-5 and TRBJ1-1, and 8 bases in between align with TRBD1. The starting material was CD4+ or CD8+ T cells sorted from blood, obtained in a trial of the OX40 agonist ivuxolimab. In nucleotides, the sequence is TGTGCCAGCAGTTACAGGACAGGGTATACTGAAGCTTTCTTT. Its translation reads: CASSYRTGYTEAFF.